The clone carrying this T cell receptor (beta chain) was counted only a few times. The antigen is unknown. Investigators took around 11 milliliters of peripheral blood from every donor. This sample is drawn from a study of blood T cells in healthy people across ages. Through a sample-barcoded 5' primer and a J-beta primer mix, a second PCR was run for roughly 6 to 11 cycles. TCRdb reprocessed the 5' RACE reads with MiXCR, giving one entry per CDR3 protein. The profile shows 1.8 million or so distinct CDR3 sequences, about 39% of them singletons. Study outcomes and limitations: Naive T cell percentage and TCR beta diversity correlated strongly. In long-lived donors, naive CD4+ cell counts and diversity exceeded those of aged donors. Any changes in expanded clonotypes were possibly confounded, as donor CMV status remained unknown.

Trimming removed 4 bases from V and 4 bases from J, with 8 bases in between. This CDR3 is 13 amino acids long. CDR1 and CDR2 from the germline V gene are LGHNA and YSLEER. The sequencing sample was made of blood. The chain employs TRBV4-3 and TRBJ2-4; the D is unclear. The receptor was derived from a human donor in good health. CDR3: CASSLRRKNIQYF. DNA for the CDR3: TGCGCCAGCAGCCTTCGACGGAAAAACATTCAGTACTTC.